The clone carrying this T cell receptor beta chain was seen only a few times. Its antigen is not known. The sample comes from a study of T cells in Graves' hyperthyroidism and ophthalmopathy. Study summary: Initial diagnosis, before any treatment, was when peripheral blood was collected. Overall study findings and caveats: The blood repertoire included most of the expanded thyroid clonotypes above 0.001.

The diagnoses drew upon clinical symptoms, serum thyroxine and TRAb, thyroid ultrasound and orbital computed tomography. PBMCs stemmed from around 10 ml fresh peripheral blood. Amplification of TCR beta CDR3 regions was performed using RNA transcripts as template. HTBI primers drove first-round RT-PCR of the TCR CDR3. One entry per CDR3 protein results from TCRdb running MiXCR on the multiplex PCR reads. The sample lists about 520,000 distinct CDR3 sequences; roughly 25% were seen once. The sample comprised blood. The sequence derives from a woman in her thirties with Graves' ophthalmopathy.

CDR3 sequence (DNA): TGTGCCTGCAGTGAATCTAGTTACGAGCAGTACGTC. It encodes CACSESSYEQYV. The chain employs TRBV6-1 and TRBJ2-7, with D hard to call. CDR1 is MNHNS, CDR2 SASEGT, per germline. The CDR3 has 12 amino acids.